A selection of T cell receptor beta chains follows, all from one sample in a study of blood T cell repertoires in COVID-19. TCRdb keeps only in-frame clones here, not all; method: immunoSEQ multiplex PCR. The sample carries roughly 150,000 clones, 75% to 90% recorded once. The specimen sequenced was PBMCs or T cells enriched from blood (not recorded which). These receptor sequences come from a man between 65 and 85 years old who had been exposed to COVID-19. CDR3s include the opening cysteine and the closing phenylalanine or tryptophan. Each record gives: D gene, J gene, clone size, V gene, CDR3 protein, CDR3 DNA. The D gene is left open where the match is weak. The listing skips clone size in some rows; elsewhere it reads once, few, many or a size class.

D: -; J: TRBJ1-2; size: -; V: TRBV6-5; CDR3: CASRPSSGGGYGYTF; DNA: TGTGCCAGCAGGCCTAGCTCGGGGGGCGGGTATGGCTACACCTTC
D: -; J: TRBJ2-3; size: -; V: TRBV29-1; CDR3: CSVVRGIGADTQYF; DNA: TGCAGCGTTGTAAGGGGGATTGGAGCAGATACGCAGTATTTT
D: -; J: TRBJ2-2; size: -; V: TRBV2; CDR3: CASLGLATAGELFF; DNA: TGTGCCAGCTTAGGCCTAGCGACCGCCGGGGAGCTGTTTTTT
D: -; J: TRBJ2-7; size: -; V: TRBV2; CDR3: CASSRTAPYEQYF; DNA: TGTGCCAGCAGTCGGACAGCCCCTTACGAGCAGTACTTC
D: TRBD2; J: TRBJ2-7; size: -; V: TRBV5-4; CDR3: CASRSGSGSPYEQYF; DNA: TGTGCCAGCAGATCAGGAAGCGGGAGTCCTTACGAGCAGTACTTC
D: TRBD2; J: TRBJ2-4; size: -; V: TRBV28; CDR3: CASRPTSGRAENIQYF; DNA: TGTGCCAGCAGACCGACTAGCGGGAGGGCCGAAAACATTCAGTACTTC
D: TRBD2; J: TRBJ2-3; size: -; V: TRBV7-6; CDR3: CASSWTSGGATTSDRDTQYF; DNA: TGTGCCAGCAGCTGGACTAGCGGGGGGGCCACGACCTCTGATAGAGATACGCAGTATTTT
D: -; J: TRBJ2-7; size: -; V: TRBV7-9; CDR3: CASSWGEVYEQYF; DNA: TGTGCCAGCAGCTGGGGGGAGGTTTACGAGCAGTACTTC
D: -; J: TRBJ1-2; size: -; V: TRBV15; CDR3: CATSLRRGGYTF; DNA: TGTGCCACCAGCCTAAGGAGGGGTGGCTACACCTTC
D: -; J: TRBJ1-5; size: -; V: TRBV15; CDR3: CATSRAAVINQPQHF; DNA: TGTGCCACCAGCAGAGCCGCGGTGATCAATCAGCCCCAGCATTTT
D: -; J: TRBJ2-7; size: -; V: TRBV6-5; CDR3: CASSYGGHDYEQYF; DNA: TGTGCCAGCAGTTATGGCGGCCATGACTACGAGCAGTACTTC
D: TRBD1; J: TRBJ2-2; size: -; V: TRBV11-3; CDR3: CASSLTGGTGELFF; DNA: TGTGCCAGCAGCTTAACAGGGGGCACCGGGGAGCTGTTTTTT
D: TRBD1; J: TRBJ1-1; size: -; V: TRBV19; CDR3: CASSLQNRGGTEAFF; DNA: TGTGCCAGTAGTCTTCAAAACAGGGGAGGAACTGAAGCTTTCTTT
D: -; J: TRBJ2-7; size: -; V: TRBV28; CDR3: CASSLVTGFEQYF; DNA: TGTGCCAGCAGTTTAGTGACGGGGTTCGAGCAGTACTTC
D: TRBD2; J: TRBJ2-1; size: -; V: TRBV4-1; CDR3: CASSQDLVAGVREQFF; DNA: TGCGCCAGCAGCCAAGATTTGGTAGCGGGAGTACGGGAGCAGTTCTTC
D: -; J: TRBJ2-5; size: -; V: TRBV28; CDR3: CASSLTGPPETQYF; DNA: TGTGCCAGCAGTTTGACAGGTCCCCCGGAGACCCAGTACTTC
D: -; J: TRBJ2-1; size: -; V: TRBV29-1; CDR3: CSVEVQVRREQFF; DNA: TGCAGCGTTGAAGTACAGGTTAGGCGGGAGCAGTTCTTC
D: -; J: TRBJ1-1; size: -; V: TRBV27; CDR3: CASSLYPDTEAFF; DNA: TGTGCCAGCAGTTTATATCCGGACACTGAAGCTTTCTTT
D: TRBD1; J: TRBJ1-1; size: -; V: TRBV7-2; CDR3: CASSPGGTGRNTEAFF; DNA: TGTGCCAGCAGCCCGGGGGGGACAGGGCGGAACACTGAAGCTTTCTTT
D: -; J: TRBJ1-2; size: -; V: TRBV19; CDR3: CASSSTTAQFYGYTF; DNA: TGTGCCAGTAGTTCTACGACAGCGCAATTCTATGGCTACACCTTC
D: TRBD1; J: TRBJ1-1; size: -; V: TRBV7-9; CDR3: CASRDGQGLNTEAFF; DNA: TGTGCCAGCAGAGACGGACAGGGACTGAACACTGAAGCTTTCTTT
D: -; J: TRBJ1-2; size: few; V: TRBV19; CDR3: CASRFEKPRDGYTF; DNA: TGTGCCAGTAGGTTCGAAAAACCGAGGGATGGCTACACCTTC